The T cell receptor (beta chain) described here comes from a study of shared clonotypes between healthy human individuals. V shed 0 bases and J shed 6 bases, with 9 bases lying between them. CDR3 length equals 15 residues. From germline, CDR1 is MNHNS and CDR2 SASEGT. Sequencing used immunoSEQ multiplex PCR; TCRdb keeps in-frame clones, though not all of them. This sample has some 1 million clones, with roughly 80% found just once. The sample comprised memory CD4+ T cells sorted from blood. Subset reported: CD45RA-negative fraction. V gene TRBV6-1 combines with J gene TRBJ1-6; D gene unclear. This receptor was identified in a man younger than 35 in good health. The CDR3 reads CASSEASLRNSPLHF. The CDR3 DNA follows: TGTGCCAGCAGTGAAGCGTCTCTTCGTAATTCACCCCTCCACTTT.